The 20 T cell receptor beta chains below all came from one sample that was sequenced in a study of identical twins' blood T cells. TCRdb re-called the 5' RACE reads through MiXCR, storing one row per CDR3 protein. In the table there are 350,000 to 400,000 distinct CDR3 sequences, more than 25% of which are singletons. Material: PBMCs. The receptors were gathered from a woman aged 18 to 55 in good health.

V and J are TRBV6-2 or TRBV6-3 and TRBJ2-5, with TRBD2 matching 14 bases. The CDR3 runs to 16 residues. The J segment lost 5 bases and the V segment lost 2 bases, leaving 4 bases of the junction unmatched. Germline assignment: CDR1 MNHEY and CDR2 SVGEGT. The CDR3 sequence: CASSYRTSGRTETQYF. CDR3 nucleotide sequence: TGTGCCAGCAGTTACCGGACTAGCGGGAGGACGGAGACCCAGTACTTC.

The rearrangement uses TRBV27 and TRBJ1-1; no firm D call. The V end lost 5 bases, the J end lost 1 base, and 11 bases lay between the germline ends. The germline V gene has CDR1 MNHEY and CDR2 SMNVEV (reference sequence). The length of the CDR3 is 14 residues. The CDR3 DNA reads as TGTGCCAGCAGTCTCCCATGGGCGAACACTGAAGCTTTCTTT. Its protein product is CASSLPWANTEAFF.

The chain uses TRBV6-2 or TRBV6-3 and TRBJ2-1; 11 bases match TRBD2. The germline V gene encodes CDR1 MNHEY and CDR2 SVGEGT. V was clipped by 5 bases and J by 8 bases; unmatched bases: 5. The CDR3 runs to 14 residues. As DNA, the CDR3 is TGTGCCAGCAGTACCTTACTAGCGGGAGATGAGCAGTTCTTC. The encoded protein is CASSTLLAGDEQFF.

This clonotype was seen a few times. The chain has TRBV5-1 and TRBJ1-6, with D unclear. V lost 4 bases and J 7 bases, leaving 15 bases between the germline ends. CDR3 length: 15 amino acids. Germline loops: CDR1 SGHRS, CDR2 YFSETQ. The CDR3 nucleotides read TGCGCCAGCAGCCGATCGGACGTGGCAAATTCACCCCTCCACTTT. As protein: CASSRSDVANSPLHF.

To note about this clonotype: A much larger clone differs from this one at a single base, so this may be a read error. This rearrangement joins TRBV11-2 to TRBJ2-3; the D gene is possibly TRBD2 (6 bases). The V gene's germline CDR1 is SGHAT and CDR2 FQNNGV. The CDR3 loop spans 11 amino acids. Here the CDR3 reads CTSSVQRAQYF. The CDR3 region has the DNA TGTACCAGCAGCGTCCAGCGGGCGCAGTATTTT.

The chain couples TRBV13 to TRBJ2-1; D is ambiguous. Germline CDR1 reads PRHDT; CDR2 reads FYEKMQ (reference sequence). V was shortened by 2 bases and J by 5 bases, with 7 bases between the two germline ends. The CDR3 sequence is 13 residues long. The CDR3 loop is CASSLLYDNEQFF. The CDR3 region has the DNA TGTGCCAGCAGCTTATTATATGACAATGAGCAGTTCTTC.

This chain connects TRBV2 to TRBJ1-2; tentatively, D is TRBD1 (5 bases). The CDR3 has 14 residues. Per the germline V gene, CDR1 is SNHLY and CDR2 is FYNNEI. Trimming pared 10 bases from V and 4 bases from J, leaving 19 bases between. The CDR3 sequence: CATPSGGLGYGYTF. In nucleotides, the CDR3 is TGTGCCACCCCGTCGGGGGGGTTAGGCTATGGCTACACCTTC.

The gene calls are TRBV27 and TRBJ2-1; no clear D. The CDR3 contains 15 residues. Trimming removed 5 bases at V and 0 bases at J, with 11 bases between. Germline lookup yields CDR1 MNHEY and CDR2 SMNVEV (reference sequence). The CDR3 sequence: CASSLSAYSYNEQFF. The CDR3, as DNA: TGTGCCAGCAGTCTAAGCGCATACTCCTACAATGAGCAGTTCTTC.

This clonotype turned up a few times. The chain joins TRBV5-1 to TRBJ2-5; D is uncertain. V gave up 6 bases and J gave up 2 bases, with 8 bases separating them. The CDR3 consists of 12 residues. CDR1 is SGHRS, CDR2 YFSETQ, per germline. As DNA, the CDR3 is TGCGCCAGCAATTCCGGACAAGAGACCCAGTACTTC. Amino acid sequence: CASNSGQETQYF. Variable domain in full (rest from reference TRBV5-1 and TRBJ2-5): KAGVTQTPRYLIKTRGQQVTLSCSPISGHRSVSWYQQTPGQGLQFLFEYFSETQRNKGNFPGRFSGRQFSNSRSEMNVSTLELGDSALYLCASNSGQETQYFGPGTRLLVL.

This clonotype occurred many times. V usage is TRBV5-1 and J usage is TRBJ1-3; D is ambiguous. With 1 base removed from V and 1 base from J, the gap between germline ends came to 6 bases. CDR1 is SGHRS, CDR2 YFSETQ, per germline. This CDR3 region has 14 residues. CDR3 nucleotide sequence: TGCGCCAGCAGCTTGCAACCTTCTGGAAACACCATATATTTT. Translating gives CASSLQPSGNTIYF.

This chain links TRBV10-3 with TRBJ2-3; weak D call: TRBD2 (6 bases). CDR1 is ENHRY and CDR2 is SYGVKD in the germline V gene. The CDR3 consists of 15 residues. The V gene lost 0 bases and the J gene lost 5 bases, with 12 bases spanning the gap. In DNA form, the CDR3 reads TGTGCCATCAGTGAGTCGACGGGAGTCGGAGATACGCAGTATTTT. The encoded protein is CAISESTGVGDTQYF.

The chain couples TRBV6-5 to TRBJ1-5; no definite D call. V lost 5 bases and J 1 base, leaving 9 bases between the germline ends. Germline loops: CDR1 MNHEY, CDR2 SVGAGI. The CDR3 has 14 residues. CDR3 residues: CASSPRGSNQPQHF. CDR3 sequence (DNA): TGTGCCAGCAGTCCGAGAGGGAGCAATCAGCCCCAGCATTTT.

This clonotype was detected only a few times. The chain couples TRBV4-1 to TRBJ1-1; D remains ambiguous. V was pared by 1 base and J by 1 base, with 10 bases between. This CDR3 is built from 15 residues. Per the germline V gene, CDR1 is MGHRA and CDR2 is YSYEKL. CDR3 sequence: CASSQAGRPNTEAFF. For the CDR3, the DNA is TGCGCCAGCAGCCAAGCCGGGAGGCCGAACACTGAAGCTTTCTTT.

The table lists this clonotype with a few counts. The chain combines TRBV6-1 with TRBJ1-1, with D uncertain. The germline V and J ends were trimmed by 6 bases and 7 bases, with 15 bases remaining between them. This CDR3 contains 13 residues. Germline values: CDR1 MNHNS, CDR2 SASEGT. The CDR3 is CASSSERRSEAFF. In nucleotides, the CDR3 is TGTGCCAGCAGCTCCGAACGAAGGAGTGAAGCTTTCTTT.

The chain has TRBV10-3 and TRBJ2-3; tentatively, D is TRBD1 or TRBD2 (5 bases each). Trimming left V 4 bases short and J 4 bases short, with 15 bases between. This CDR3 spans 15 amino acids. CDR1 ENHRY and CDR2 SYGVKD come from the germline V gene. In DNA form, the CDR3 reads TGTGCCATCAGTGGTTGGGGGAGCGTCGCAGATACGCAGTATTTT. Translating gives CAISGWGSVADTQYF.

This clonotype showed up just a few times. This chain connects TRBV23-1 to TRBJ1-4; D possibly corresponds to TRBD1 (6 bases). TRBV23-1 is marked as an open reading frame, function uncertain. V dropped 4 bases and J dropped 0 bases, with 18 bases sitting between them. This CDR3 has 18 amino acids. The CDR3 loop is CASSPYAGHFTTNEKLFF. The CDR3 DNA follows: TGCGCCAGCAGTCCCTACGCGGGACACTTCACAACTAATGAAAAACTGTTTTTT.

This chain joins TRBV6-2 or TRBV6-3 and TRBJ2-1; 8 nucleotides line up with TRBD2. The CDR3 loop spans 15 amino acids. Trimming removed 6 bases from V and 9 bases from J; junction bases left unmatched: 13. The germline V gene encodes CDR1 MNHEY and CDR2 SVGEGT. CDR3 sequence reads: CASSSRTSWKGEQFF. DNA of the CDR3: TGTGCCAGCAGCTCCCGGACTAGCTGGAAGGGTGAGCAGTTCTTC.

The CDR3 loop is CASSYSQGRQPQHF. CDR3 nucleotides: TGTGCCAGCAGTTACAGTCAGGGGCGTCAGCCCCAGCATTTT. The chain is built from TRBV6-6 and TRBJ1-5, with D tentatively TRBD1 (6 bases). Germline values: CDR1 MNHNY, CDR2 SVGAGI (reference sequence). The V and J ends lost 2 bases and 6 bases respectively, with 11 bases between them. There are 14 residues in the CDR3.

V usage is TRBV29-1 and J usage is TRBJ1-2; D unresolved. V was clipped by 3 bases and J by 5 bases, with 10 bases between them. The length of the CDR3 is 12 residues. Germline V gene sequence: CDR1 SQVTM, CDR2 ANQGSEA. CDR3 nucleotide sequence: TGCAGCGTTGAGAGGCAAGATTATGGCTACACCTTC. Translating it yields CSVERQDYGYTF. Combining the CDR3 with reference TRBV29-1 and TRBJ1-2 gives the whole variable domain SAVISQKPSRDICQRGTSLTIQCQVDSQVTMMFWYRQQPGQSLTLIATANQGSEATYESGFVIDKFPISRPNLTFSTLTVSNMSPEDSSIYLCSVERQDYGYTFGSGTRLTVV.

The chain carries TRBV6-6 and TRBJ2-1, with D possibly TRBD1 on 6 matching bases. Germline loops: CDR1 MNHNY, CDR2 SVGAGI (reference sequence). V was pared by 7 bases and J by 6 bases, with 16 bases between. The CDR3 spans 14 residues. The CDR3 region has the DNA TGTGCCAGCACCGCGACAGGACCTTGCAATGAGCAGTTCTTC. Encoded protein: CASTATGPCNEQFF.